The sequence of this T cell receptor (beta chain) was determined in a study of cytomegalovirus exposure and HLA in healthy donors. The PCR employed 60 Vbeta primers together with 13 Jbeta primers. Clones were sequenced by immunoSEQ multiplex PCR, and TCRdb holds only the in-frame ones, with some missing. The sample has about 140,000 clones; around 80% are singletons. This clone was detected only a few times. The clonotype was recovered from a female donor in good health and CMV-seronegative. The specimen was PBMCs.

CDR3 region: CASSPGNEQFF. The CDR3 bases are TGTGCCAGCAGCCCCGGGAATGAGCAGTTCTTC. The chain uses TRBV5-5 and TRBJ2-1, with unresolved D. CDR1 SGHKS and CDR2 YYEKEE come from the germline V gene (reference sequence). Trimming cost V 4 bases and J 7 bases, with 6 bases left between them. The length of the CDR3 is 11 residues.